The clone carrying this T cell receptor (beta chain) was seen only a few times. The antigen remains undetermined. TCRdb re-derived calls from the 5' RACE reads in MiXCR, one entry per CDR3 protein. There are around 300,000 distinct CDR3 sequences in the sample; 13% occur only once, and 20% to 25% lies in the top ten. The entry originates in a study of T-cell memory formation after mild COVID-19. Study-wide background: TCR clusters largely stayed donor specific.

CDR3 length: 14 residues. The trim removed 4 bases at V and 8 bases at J, leaving 6 bases unmatched. CDR1 and CDR2 from the germline V gene are SGHAT and FQNNGV. Study findings and constraints: Confirmation was lacking for SARS-CoV-2 specificity of second-wave clones that peaked on day 37.

This sequence originates from a man aged 18 to 29 who had mild COVID-19 (a few samples of this study predate the infection). Cell type and time point are not known. Material for sequencing was PBMCs or a T cell subset sorted from them (not recorded which). The rearrangement joins TRBV11-2 to TRBJ2-2, with 8 bases matching TRBD2. The DNA of the CDR3 is TGTGCCAGCAGCTCCGCGGGGGGAAGAGGGGAGCTGTTTTTT. Protein: CASSSAGGRGELFF.